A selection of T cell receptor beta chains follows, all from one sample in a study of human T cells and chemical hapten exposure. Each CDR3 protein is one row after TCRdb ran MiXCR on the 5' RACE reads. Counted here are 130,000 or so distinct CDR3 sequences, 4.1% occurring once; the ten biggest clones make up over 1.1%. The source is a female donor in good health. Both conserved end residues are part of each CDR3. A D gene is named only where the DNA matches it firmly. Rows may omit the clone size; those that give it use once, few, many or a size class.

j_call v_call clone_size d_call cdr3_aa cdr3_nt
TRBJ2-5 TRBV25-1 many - CASSDGIGPRETQYF TGTGCCAGCAGTGATGGTATAGGGCCGCGAGAGACCCAGTACTTC
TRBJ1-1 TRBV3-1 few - CASSQVGANTEAFF TGTGCCAGCAGCCAAGTAGGGGCGAACACTGAAGCTTTCTTT
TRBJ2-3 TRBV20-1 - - CSARAGGADTQYF TGCAGTGCTCGAGCAGGGGGGGCAGATACGCAGTATTTT
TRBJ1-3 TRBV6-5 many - CASSYSMNRVAGNTIYF TGTGCCAGCAGTTACTCAATGAACAGGGTAGCTGGAAACACCATATATTTT
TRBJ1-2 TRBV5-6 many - CASSRTLQRNYGYTF TGTGCCAGCAGCCGAACGTTACAGCGTAACTATGGCTACACCTTC
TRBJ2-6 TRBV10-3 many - CAIRAGEGDSGANVLTF TGTGCCATCAGAGCAGGCGAGGGCGACTCTGGGGCCAACGTCCTGACTTTC
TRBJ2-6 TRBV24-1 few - CATAVEGGVPPNSGANVLTF TGTGCCACCGCCGTGGAAGGCGGGGTTCCCCCCAACTCTGGGGCCAACGTCCTGACTTTC
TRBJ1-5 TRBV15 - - CSTSEFMGSNQPQHF TGTTCCACCAGCGAATTCATGGGGAGCAATCAGCCCCAGCATTTT
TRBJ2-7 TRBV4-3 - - CASSQEGTISYEQYF TGCGCCAGCAGCCAAGAAGGGACAATTTCCTACGAGCAGTACTTC
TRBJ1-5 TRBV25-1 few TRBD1 CASSPTGPGQPQHF TGTGCCAGCAGCCCGACAGGGCCCGGTCAGCCCCAGCATTTT
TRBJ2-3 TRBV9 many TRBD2 CASSAGGGPNTDTQYF TGTGCCAGCAGCGCCGGCGGGGGGCCAAACACAGATACGCAGTATTTT
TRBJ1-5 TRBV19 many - CASSIVLSGFSQPQHF TGTGCCAGTAGTATAGTTCTTTCAGGGTTTAGTCAGCCCCAGCATTTT
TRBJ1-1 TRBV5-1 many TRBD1 CASSLGIRTGPNTEAFF TGCGCCAGCAGCTTGGGGATAAGGACAGGACCGAACACTGAAGCTTTCTTT
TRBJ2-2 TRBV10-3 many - CASGDPTGELFF TGTGCCAGCGGGGACCCCACCGGGGAGCTGTTTTTT
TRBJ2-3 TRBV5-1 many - CASSAAVRTDTQYF TGCGCCAGCAGCGCGGCCGTACGGACAGATACGCAGTATTTT
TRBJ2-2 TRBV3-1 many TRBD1 CASSARQGRTGELFF TGTGCCAGCAGCGCCCGACAGGGAAGGACCGGGGAGCTGTTTTTT
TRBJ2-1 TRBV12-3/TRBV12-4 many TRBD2 CASSFYRSGGAGEQFF TGTGCCAGCAGTTTTTATCGTAGCGGGGGGGCCGGAGAGCAGTTCTTC
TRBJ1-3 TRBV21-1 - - CASSKYSPPRGSGNTIYF TGTGCCAGCAGCAAATATTCCCCCCCCAGGGGCTCTGGAAACACCATATATTTT
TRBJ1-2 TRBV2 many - CASSGIDDGYGYTF TGTGCCAGCAGTGGAATCGACGATGGCTATGGCTACACCTTC
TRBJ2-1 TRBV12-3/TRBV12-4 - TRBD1 CASRGQVSSYNEQFF TGTGCCAGCAGGGGACAGGTGAGCTCCTACAATGAGCAGTTCTTC
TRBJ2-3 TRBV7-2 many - CASSLGAGYTDTQYF TGTGCCAGCAGCTTAGGGGCAGGGTACACAGATACGCAGTATTTT
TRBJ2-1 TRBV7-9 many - CASSRWGGEQFF TGTGCCAGCAGCCGTTGGGGCGGTGAGCAGTTCTTC
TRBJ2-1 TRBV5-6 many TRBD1 CASSPRTGGYHNEQFF TGTGCCAGCAGCCCCCGGACAGGGGGCTACCACAATGAGCAGTTCTTC
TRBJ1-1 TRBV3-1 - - CASSQELSHEAFF TGTGCCAGCAGCCAAGAACTTTCGCACGAAGCTTTCTTT
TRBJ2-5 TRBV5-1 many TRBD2 CASRTGGGATKTQYF TGCGCCAGCAGAACTGGCGGGGGGGCAACGAAGACCCAGTACTTC
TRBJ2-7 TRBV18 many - CASSPILDSYEQYF TGTGCCAGCTCACCAATTCTCGACTCCTACGAGCAGTACTTC
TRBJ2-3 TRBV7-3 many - CASSLRTGKDTQYF TGTGCCAGCAGCCTACGGACTGGGAAAGATACGCAGTATTTT
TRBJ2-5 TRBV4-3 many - CASSQSGTRRETQYF TGCGCCAGCAGCCAGTCTGGGACTCGCAGAGAGACCCAGTACTTC
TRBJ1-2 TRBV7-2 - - CASSWNTDRGYTF TGTGCCAGCAGCTGGAATACTGATCGCGGCTACACCTTC
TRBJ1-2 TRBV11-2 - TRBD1 CASSHNRRQGSNYGYTF TGTGCCAGCAGCCATAACCGGAGACAGGGTTCTAACTATGGCTACACCTTC
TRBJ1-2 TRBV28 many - CASSPIIEGVLNYGYTF TGTGCCAGCAGCCCGATTATTGAGGGGGTCCTTAACTATGGCTACACCTTC
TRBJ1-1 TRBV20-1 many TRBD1 CSARDRGRAFF TGCAGTGCCCGGGACAGGGGCCGAGCTTTCTTT
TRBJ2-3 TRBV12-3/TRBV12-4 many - CASSLPPDTQYF TGTGCCAGCAGTTTACCTCCAGATACGCAGTATTTT
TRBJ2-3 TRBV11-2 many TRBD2 CASSPRTSGYTDTQYF TGTGCCAGCAGCCCCAGGACTAGCGGGTACACAGATACGCAGTATTTT
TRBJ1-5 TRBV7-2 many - CASSLDGPYQPQHF TGTGCCAGCAGCTTAGACGGACCTTATCAGCCCCAGCATTTT
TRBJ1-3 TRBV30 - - CAWSVRQRTVGNTIYF TGTGCCTGGAGTGTACGCCAACGGACTGTAGGAAACACCATATATTTT
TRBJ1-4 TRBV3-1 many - CASSQRGYTGEKLFF TGTGCCAGCAGCCAAAGGGGTTATACGGGCGAAAAACTGTTTTTT
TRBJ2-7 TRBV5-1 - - CASSFNSFGEQYF TGCGCCAGCAGCTTCAATAGCTTCGGGGAGCAGTACTTC
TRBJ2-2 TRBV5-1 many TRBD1 CASSQNRGLHTGELFF TGCGCCAGCAGCCAGAACAGGGGGCTTCACACCGGGGAGCTGTTTTTT
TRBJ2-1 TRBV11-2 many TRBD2 CASSSSGGLNNEQFF TGTGCCAGCAGCTCGAGCGGGGGGCTTAACAATGAGCAGTTCTTC
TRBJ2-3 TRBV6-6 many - CASSYYTGWETQYF TGTGCCAGCAGTTACTACACAGGATGGGAGACGCAGTATTTT
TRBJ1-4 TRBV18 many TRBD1 CASSAGTEATNEKLFF TGTGCCAGCTCAGCCGGGACAGAAGCAACTAATGAAAAACTGTTTTTT
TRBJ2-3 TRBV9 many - CASSAVVTSSTDTQYF TGTGCCAGCAGCGCCGTTGTCACTAGCAGCACAGATACGCAGTATTTT
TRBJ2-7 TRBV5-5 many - CASSINYEQYF TGTGCCAGCAGCATAAACTACGAGCAGTACTTC
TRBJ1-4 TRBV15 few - CATSRDGPQSGEKLFF TGTGCCACGAGCAGAGACGGCCCCCAAAGTGGTGAAAAACTGTTTTTT
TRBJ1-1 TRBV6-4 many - CASSDGGSGTEAFF TGTGCCAGCAGTGACGGGGGGTCCGGCACTGAAGCTTTCTTT
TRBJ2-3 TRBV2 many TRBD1 CASSDRTGGTDTQYF TGTGCCAGCAGTGACCGGACAGGGGGCACAGATACGCAGTATTTT
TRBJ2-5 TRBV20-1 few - CSALDGRSETQYF TGCAGTGCCTTGGATGGGAGGTCGGAGACCCAGTACTTC
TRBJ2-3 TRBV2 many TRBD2 CASTPLLAGGVTDTQYF TGTGCCAGCACTCCCCTCCTTGCGGGGGGGGTAACAGATACGCAGTATTTT
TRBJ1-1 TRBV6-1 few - CASSELQGAAEAFF TGTGCCAGCAGTGAGTTGCAGGGTGCTGCTGAAGCTTTCTTT
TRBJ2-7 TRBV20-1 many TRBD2 CSATWTSSRYEQYF TGCAGTGCTACCTGGACTAGCTCCCGCTACGAGCAGTACTTC